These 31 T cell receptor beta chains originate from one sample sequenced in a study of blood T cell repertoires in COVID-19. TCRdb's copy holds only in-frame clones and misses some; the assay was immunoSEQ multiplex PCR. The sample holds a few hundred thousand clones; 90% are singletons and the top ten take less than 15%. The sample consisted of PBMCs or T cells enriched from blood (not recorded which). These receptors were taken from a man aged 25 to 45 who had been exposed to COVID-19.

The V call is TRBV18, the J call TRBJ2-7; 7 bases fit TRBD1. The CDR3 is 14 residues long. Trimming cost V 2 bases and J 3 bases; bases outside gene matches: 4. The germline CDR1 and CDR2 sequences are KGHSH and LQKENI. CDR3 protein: CASSPAGGRYEQYF. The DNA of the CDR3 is TGTGCCAGCTCACCAGCAGGGGGTCGCTACGAGCAGTACTTC.

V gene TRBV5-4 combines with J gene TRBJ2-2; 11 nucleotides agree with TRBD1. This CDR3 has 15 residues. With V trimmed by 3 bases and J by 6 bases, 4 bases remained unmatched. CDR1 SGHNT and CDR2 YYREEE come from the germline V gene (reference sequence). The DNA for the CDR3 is TGTGCCAGCAGCTGGACAGGGGGCTTATCCGGGGAGCTGTTTTTT. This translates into CASSWTGGLSGELFF.

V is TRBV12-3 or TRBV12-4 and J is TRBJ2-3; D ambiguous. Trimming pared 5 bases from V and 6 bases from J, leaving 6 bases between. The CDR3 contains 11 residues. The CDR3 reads CASSQQDTQYF. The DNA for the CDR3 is TGTGCCAGCAGTCAACAGGATACGCAGTATTTT.

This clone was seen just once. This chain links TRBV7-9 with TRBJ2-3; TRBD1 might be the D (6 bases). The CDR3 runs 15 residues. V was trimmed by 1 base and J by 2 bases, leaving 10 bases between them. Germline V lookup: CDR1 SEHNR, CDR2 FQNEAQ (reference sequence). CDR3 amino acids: CASSLVRGPTDTQYF. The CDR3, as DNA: TGTGCCAGCAGCTTAGTCAGGGGCCCCACAGATACGCAGTATTTT.

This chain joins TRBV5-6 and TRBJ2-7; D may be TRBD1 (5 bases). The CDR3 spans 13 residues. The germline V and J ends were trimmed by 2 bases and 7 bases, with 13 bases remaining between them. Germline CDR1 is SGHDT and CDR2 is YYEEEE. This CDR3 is CASSFDQGGEQYF. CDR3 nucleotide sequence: TGTGCCAGCAGCTTCGATCAGGGCGGTGAGCAGTACTTC.

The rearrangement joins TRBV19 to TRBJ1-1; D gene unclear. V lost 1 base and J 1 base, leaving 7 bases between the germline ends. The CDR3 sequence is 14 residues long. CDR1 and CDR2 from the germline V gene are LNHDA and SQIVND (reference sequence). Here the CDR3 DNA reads TGTGCCAGTAGTATAGCCAACAGGAACACTGAAGCTTTCTTT. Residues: CASSIANRNTEAFF.

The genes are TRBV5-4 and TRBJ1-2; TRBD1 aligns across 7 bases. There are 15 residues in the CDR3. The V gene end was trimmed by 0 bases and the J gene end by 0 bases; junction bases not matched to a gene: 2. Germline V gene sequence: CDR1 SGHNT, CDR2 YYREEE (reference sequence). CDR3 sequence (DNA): TGTGCCAGCAGCTTGGGACAGGGCTCTAACTATGGCTACACCTTC. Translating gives CASSLGQGSNYGYTF.

CDR3 nucleotides: TGTGCCAGCAGCTTGCGGGCGGGGGGGCGGAGCACAGATACGCAGTATTTT. It codes for CASSLRAGGRSTDTQYF. This rearrangement joins TRBV5-4 to TRBJ2-3, with 9 bases aligning to TRBD2. Trimming removed 1 base from V and 0 bases from J; junction bases left unmatched: 6. CDR1 is SGHNT, CDR2 YYREEE, per germline (reference sequence). The CDR3 length is 17 residues.

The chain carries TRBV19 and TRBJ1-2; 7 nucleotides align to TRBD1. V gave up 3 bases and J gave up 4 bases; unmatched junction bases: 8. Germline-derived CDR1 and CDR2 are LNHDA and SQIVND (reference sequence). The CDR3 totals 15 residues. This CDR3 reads CASSISNDRAYGYTF. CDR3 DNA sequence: TGTGCCAGTAGTATCTCCAATGACAGGGCCTATGGCTACACCTTC.

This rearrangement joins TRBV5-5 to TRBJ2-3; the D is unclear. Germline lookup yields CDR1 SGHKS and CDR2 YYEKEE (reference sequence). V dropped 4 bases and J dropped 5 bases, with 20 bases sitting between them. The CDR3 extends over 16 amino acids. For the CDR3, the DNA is TGTGCCAGCAGCAAAGAAACCGCCCCCGGTATAGATACGCAGTATTTT. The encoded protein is CASSKETAPGIDTQYF.

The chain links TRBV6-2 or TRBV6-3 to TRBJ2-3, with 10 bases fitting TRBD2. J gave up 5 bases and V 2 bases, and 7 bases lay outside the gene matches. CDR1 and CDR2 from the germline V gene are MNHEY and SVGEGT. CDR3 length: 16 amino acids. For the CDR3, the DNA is TGTGCCAGCAGTTACCGCCTAGCGGGGGAGAGAGATACGCAGTATTTT. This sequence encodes CASSYRLAGERDTQYF.

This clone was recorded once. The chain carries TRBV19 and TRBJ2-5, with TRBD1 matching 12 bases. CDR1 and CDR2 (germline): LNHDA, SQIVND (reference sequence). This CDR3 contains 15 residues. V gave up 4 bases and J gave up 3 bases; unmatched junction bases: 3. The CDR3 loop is CASSSGTGGEETQYF. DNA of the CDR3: TGTGCCAGTAGTAGTGGGACAGGGGGCGAAGAGACCCAGTACTTC. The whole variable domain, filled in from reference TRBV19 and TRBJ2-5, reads DGGITQSPKYLFRKEGQNVTLSCEQNLNHDAMYWYRQDPGQGLRLIYYSQIVNDFQKGDIAEGYSVSREKKESFPLTVTSAQKNPTAFYLCASSSGTGGEETQYFGPGTRLLVL.

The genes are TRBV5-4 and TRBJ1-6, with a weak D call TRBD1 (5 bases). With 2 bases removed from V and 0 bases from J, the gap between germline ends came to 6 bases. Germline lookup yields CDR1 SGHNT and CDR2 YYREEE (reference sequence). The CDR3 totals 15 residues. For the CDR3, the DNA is TGTGCCAGCAGCTTTGACAGCTCCTATAATTCACCCCTCCACTTT. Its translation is CASSFDSSYNSPLHF.

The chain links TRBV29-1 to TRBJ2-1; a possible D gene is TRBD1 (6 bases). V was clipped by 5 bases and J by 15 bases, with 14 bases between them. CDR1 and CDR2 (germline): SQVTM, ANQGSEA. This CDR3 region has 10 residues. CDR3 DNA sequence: TGCAGCGTTTCCCCCCCCAGGGGGTTCTTC. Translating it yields CSVSPPRGFF.

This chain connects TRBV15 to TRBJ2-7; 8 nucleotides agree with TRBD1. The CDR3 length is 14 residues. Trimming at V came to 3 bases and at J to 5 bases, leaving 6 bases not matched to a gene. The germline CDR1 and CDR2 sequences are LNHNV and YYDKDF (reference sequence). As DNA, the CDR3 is TGTGCCACCAGCAGGGACAGGGCAATCAACGAGCAGTACTTC. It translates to CATSRDRAINEQYF.

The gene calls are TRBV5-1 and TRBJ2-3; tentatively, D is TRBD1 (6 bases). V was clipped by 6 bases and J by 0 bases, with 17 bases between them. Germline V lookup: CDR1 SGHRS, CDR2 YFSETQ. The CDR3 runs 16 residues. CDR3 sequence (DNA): TGCGCCAGCACCCTCTTGGGGGCCGTAAGCACAGATACGCAGTATTTT. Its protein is CASTLLGAVSTDTQYF.

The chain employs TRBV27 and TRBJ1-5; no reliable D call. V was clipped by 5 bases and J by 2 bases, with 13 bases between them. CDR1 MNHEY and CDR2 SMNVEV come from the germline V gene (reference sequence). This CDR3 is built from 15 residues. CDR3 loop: CASSPRPGGNQPQHF. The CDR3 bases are TGTGCCAGCAGTCCAAGGCCGGGTGGCAATCAGCCCCAGCATTTT.

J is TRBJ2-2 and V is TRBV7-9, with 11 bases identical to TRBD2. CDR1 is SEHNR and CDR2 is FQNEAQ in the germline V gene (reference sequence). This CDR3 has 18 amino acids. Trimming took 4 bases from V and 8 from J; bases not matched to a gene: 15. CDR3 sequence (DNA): TGTGCCAGCAGCTCTACTATAACTAGCGGGGGCCCGTCGGGGGAGCTGTTTTTT. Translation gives CASSSTITSGGPSGELFF.

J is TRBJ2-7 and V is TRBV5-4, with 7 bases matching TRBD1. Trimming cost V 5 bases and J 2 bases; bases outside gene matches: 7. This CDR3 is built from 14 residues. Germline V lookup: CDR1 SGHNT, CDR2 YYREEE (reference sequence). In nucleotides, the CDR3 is TGTGCCAGCAGAGCCGCGACAGGGACCTACGAGCAGTACTTC. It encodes CASRAATGTYEQYF.

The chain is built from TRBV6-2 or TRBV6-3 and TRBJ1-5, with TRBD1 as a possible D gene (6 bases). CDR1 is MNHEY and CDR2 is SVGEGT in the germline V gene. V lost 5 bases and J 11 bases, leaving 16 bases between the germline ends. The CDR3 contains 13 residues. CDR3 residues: CASSLQGSVSQHF. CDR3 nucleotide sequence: TGTGCCAGCAGTCTCCAGGGGTCTGTGTCCCAGCATTTT.

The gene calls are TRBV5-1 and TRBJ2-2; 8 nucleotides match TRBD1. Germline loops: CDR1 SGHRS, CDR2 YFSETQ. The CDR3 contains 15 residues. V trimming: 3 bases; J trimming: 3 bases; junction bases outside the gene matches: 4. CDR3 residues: CASSSGGRYTGELFF. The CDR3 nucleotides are TGCGCCAGCAGCTCAGGGGGCAGATACACCGGGGAGCTGTTTTTT.

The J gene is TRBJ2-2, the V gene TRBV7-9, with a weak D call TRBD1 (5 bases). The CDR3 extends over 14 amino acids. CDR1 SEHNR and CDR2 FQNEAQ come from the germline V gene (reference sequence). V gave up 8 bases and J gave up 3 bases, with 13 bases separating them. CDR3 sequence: CASHQGPDTGELFF. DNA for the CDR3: TGTGCCAGCCACCAGGGTCCTGACACCGGGGAGCTGTTTTTT. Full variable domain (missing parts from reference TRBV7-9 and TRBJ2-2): DTGVSQNPRHKITKRGQNVTFRCDPISEHNRLYWYRQTLGQGPEFLTYFQNEAQLEKSRLLSDRFSAERPKGSFSTLEIQRTEQGDSAMYLCASHQGPDTGELFFGEGSRLTVL.

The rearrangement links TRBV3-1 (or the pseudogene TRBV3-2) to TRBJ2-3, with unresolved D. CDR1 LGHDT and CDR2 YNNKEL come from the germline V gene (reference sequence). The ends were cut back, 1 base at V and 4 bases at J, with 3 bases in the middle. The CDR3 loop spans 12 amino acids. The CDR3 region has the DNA TGTGCCAGCAGCCAAGTAGCAGATACGCAGTATTTT. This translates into CASSQVADTQYF.

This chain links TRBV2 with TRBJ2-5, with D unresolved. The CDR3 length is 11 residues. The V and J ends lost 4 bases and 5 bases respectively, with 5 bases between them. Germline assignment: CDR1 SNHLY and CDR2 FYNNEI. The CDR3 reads CASSAVETQYF. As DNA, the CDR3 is TGTGCCAGCAGTGCGGTGGAGACCCAGTACTTC.

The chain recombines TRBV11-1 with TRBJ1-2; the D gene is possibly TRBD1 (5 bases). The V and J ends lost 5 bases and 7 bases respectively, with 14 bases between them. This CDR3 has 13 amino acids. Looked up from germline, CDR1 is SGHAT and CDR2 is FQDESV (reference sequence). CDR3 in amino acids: CASSTLEGFGYTF. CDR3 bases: TGTGCCAGCAGCACACTGGAGGGGTTTGGCTACACCTTC. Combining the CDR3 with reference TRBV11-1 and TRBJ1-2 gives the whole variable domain EAEVAQSPRYKITEKSQAVAFWCDPISGHATLYWYRQILGQGPELLVQFQDESVVDDSQLPKDRFSAERLKGVDSTLKIQPAELGDSAMYLCASSTLEGFGYTFGSGTRLTVV.

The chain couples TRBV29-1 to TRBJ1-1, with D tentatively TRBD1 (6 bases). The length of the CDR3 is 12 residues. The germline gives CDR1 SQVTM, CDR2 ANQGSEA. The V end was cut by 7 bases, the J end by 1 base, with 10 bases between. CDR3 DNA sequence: TGCAGCGCCAACAGGGAGAACACTGAAGCTTTCTTT. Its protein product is CSANRENTEAFF.

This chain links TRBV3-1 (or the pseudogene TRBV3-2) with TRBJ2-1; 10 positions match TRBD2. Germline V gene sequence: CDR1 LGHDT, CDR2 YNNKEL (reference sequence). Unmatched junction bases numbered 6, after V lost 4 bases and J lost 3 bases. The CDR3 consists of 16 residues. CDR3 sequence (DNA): TGTGCCAGCAGCCGCCAGGAGCGGGGGGGCTACAATGAGCAGTTCTTC. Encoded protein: CASSRQERGGYNEQFF.

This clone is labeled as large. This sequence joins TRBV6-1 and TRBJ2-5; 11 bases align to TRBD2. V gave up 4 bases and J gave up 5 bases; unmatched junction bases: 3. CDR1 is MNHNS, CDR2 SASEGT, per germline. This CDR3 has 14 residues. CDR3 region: CASSVAGGPETQYF. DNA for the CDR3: TGTGCCAGCAGTGTAGCGGGGGGGCCGGAGACCCAGTACTTC.

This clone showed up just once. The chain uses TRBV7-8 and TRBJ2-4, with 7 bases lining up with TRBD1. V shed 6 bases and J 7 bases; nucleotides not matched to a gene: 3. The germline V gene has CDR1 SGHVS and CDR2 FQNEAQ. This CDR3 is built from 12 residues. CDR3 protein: CASSSTGNIQYF. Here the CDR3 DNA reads TGTGCCAGCAGTTCGACAGGGAACATTCAGTACTTC.

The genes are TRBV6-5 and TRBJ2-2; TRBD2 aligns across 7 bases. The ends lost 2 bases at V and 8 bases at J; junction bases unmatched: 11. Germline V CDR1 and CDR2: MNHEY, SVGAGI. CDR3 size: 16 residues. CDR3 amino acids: CASSYTPLGRGGELFF. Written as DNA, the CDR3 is TGTGCCAGCAGTTACACCCCCCTTGGGCGGGGGGGGGAGCTGTTTTTT.

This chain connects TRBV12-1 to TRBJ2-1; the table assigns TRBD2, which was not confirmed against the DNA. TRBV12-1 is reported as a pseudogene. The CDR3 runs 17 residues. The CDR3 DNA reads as TGTGCCAGCAGCCGAAAGGTGTGCGCGGGGCGGGGTATAGAGCAGTTCTTC. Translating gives CASSRKVCAGRGIEQFF.